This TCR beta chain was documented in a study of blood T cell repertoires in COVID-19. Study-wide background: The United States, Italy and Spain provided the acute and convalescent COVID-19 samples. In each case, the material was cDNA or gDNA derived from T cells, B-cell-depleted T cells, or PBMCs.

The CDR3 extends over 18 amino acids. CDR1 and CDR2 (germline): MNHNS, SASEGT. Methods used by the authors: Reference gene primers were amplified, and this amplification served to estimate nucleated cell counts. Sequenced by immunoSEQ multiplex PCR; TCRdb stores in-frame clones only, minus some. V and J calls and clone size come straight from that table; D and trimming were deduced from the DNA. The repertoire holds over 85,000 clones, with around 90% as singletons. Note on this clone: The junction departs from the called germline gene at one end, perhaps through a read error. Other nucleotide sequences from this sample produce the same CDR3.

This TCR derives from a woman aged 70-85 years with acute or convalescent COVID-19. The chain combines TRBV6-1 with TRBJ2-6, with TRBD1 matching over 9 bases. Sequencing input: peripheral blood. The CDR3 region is CASSAQTGGAPGANVLTF. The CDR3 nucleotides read TGTGCCAGCAGTGCACAAACAGGGGGCGCGCCTGGGGCCAACGTCTTGACTTTC.